This T cell receptor beta chain was retrieved from a study of blood T cell repertoires in COVID-19. The CDR3 is made up of 16 amino acids. Method: immunoSEQ multiplex PCR; TCRdb's copy keeps in-frame clones and lacks some. Of approximately 150,000 clones listed, about 90% are singletons. The chain combines TRBV21-1 with TRBJ2-7; the table names TRBD1, a call not compared with the DNA. TRBV21-1 is marked as a pseudogene. This clonotype was obtained from a woman in her forties who had been exposed to COVID-19. Sample: PBMCs or T cells enriched from blood (not recorded which). In DNA form, the CDR3 reads TGTGCCAGCAGCCACTCCATAGGGGGAGCGTACCGCGAGCAGTACTTC. Translating gives CASSHSIGGAYREQYF.